The T cell receptor (beta chain) under discussion was sequenced for a study of cytomegalovirus exposure and HLA in healthy donors (dated by TCRdb to between 2016 and 2019). Study-wide context: An earlier analysis of 550 to 700 of the donors reported 250 to 350 Gb of sequence data and approximately 110 million unique TCR beta sequences from approximately 180 million T cells. Approximately 300 gigabases of sequencing data and tens of millions of unique TCR sequences made up an early release that covered some 640 HLA-typed donors. Among the roughly 410 genotyped donors, around 81% belonged to the genetic ancestry cluster associated with self-reported Caucasian donors. The study aimed to test whether cataloging public T cell receptors could reveal signatures of past pathogen exposure. The study profiled the T cell repertoires of 550 to 700 subjects by immunosequencing and related them to cytomegalovirus serostatus. A separate validation cohort of about 110 different subjects was used in addition to the 666-subject first cohort. To predict cytomegalovirus infection status, the study combined high-throughput TCR immunosequencing, statistical association of individual TCRs with disease status, and machine learning. To study patterns of TCR occurrence, a later analysis re-analyzed previously published TCR beta repertoires from around 660 donors and added high-resolution HLA genotyping. The later analysis used no new phenotypic data to find candidate immune exposures, relying instead on TCR beta sequences and their occurrence across donors. An earlier analysis of approximately 630 of the donors applied high-throughput TCR beta sequencing to assess whether each TCR beta V gene segment acted as functional or pseudogenic. Alongside the repertoire data, information on donor age, sex, ethnicity and CMV serostatus was compiled. Genome-wide SNP genotypes for about 60% of the 666 donors were used in a later genetic analysis, which treated that subset as a discovery cohort. All discovery cohort repertoires had been generated on a single sequencing platform. HLA typing included class I and class II loci at four-digit resolution. Typing coverage differed by locus: A, B, C, DRB1 and DQB1 were typed in roughly 620-630 donors, DQA1 in about 550, DPA1 in 600 to 610, and DPB1 in just under 490. Roughly 5 DR-DQ haplotypes were treated as single units for association and clustering because of strong linkage in the cohort. Across 300 to 500 genotyped donors of the cohort, an average of approximately 220,000 unique TCR beta nucleotide sequences per donor were sequenced, and roughly 18% of those sequences were non-productive.

From the cysteine through the phenylalanine, the CDR3 covers 15 amino acids. Only CDR3 DNA is held: 45 bases, read in frame from base 1. Trimming leaves V shorter by 3 bases and J shorter by 7 bases, with the junction holding 6 bases beyond the gene matches. CDR1 SGDLS and CDR2 YYNGEE are derived from the germline V gene. In total, approximately 610 healthy bone marrow donors made up the cohort. Cohort members were all nominally healthy when sampled, although unrecorded immune exposures were likely present. The donor was CMV seropositive and belonged to the group of 250 to 300 seropositive cohort members. Every donor gave a peripheral blood sample, and the peripheral blood mononuclear cells from that sample were used for TCR beta sequencing. Genomic DNA extraction from the blood cell samples was performed with the Qiagen DNeasy Blood Extraction Kit. Library preparation used the immunoSEQ multiplex PCR assay. For the multiplex PCR, a mixture combining 60 forward primers for TCR Vbeta segments and 13 reverse primers for TCR Jbeta segments was used. Amplification of the CDR3 region of rearranged TCR beta genes was performed with a multiplex PCR assay on genomic DNA. Amplified TCR beta libraries were sequenced as 87-base-pair reads on the Illumina HiSeq System. In the source study's methods: A later analysis counted about 80 million unique TCR beta chains across the 650 to 800 repertoires, and some 11 million of these chains were shared by at least two donors. To remove PCR and sequencing errors, raw reads were error-corrected and collapsed into unique sequences using a nearest-neighbor algorithm that merged closely related sequences. V, D and J gene segments were assigned by aligning CDR3 sequences to IMGT reference sequences. For a sequence to be retained, at least a six-nucleotide match to both a V gene segment and a J gene segment was required. A rearrangement counted as productive if the CDR3 had no stop codons and remained in frame with V and J, and every other rearrangement counted as non-productive. CDR3 was defined by IMGT convention, running from the second conserved V-encoded cysteine to the conserved J-encoded phenylalanine. The earlier analysis of roughly 590 of the donors excluded any sequence lacking an unambiguous match to a single V gene segment. An earlier analysis of 550 to 650 of the donors classified V segments as functional when productive rearrangements were above 56.7% and as segregating when the standard deviation between donors was above 5%. To diagnose cytomegalovirus status from the catalog of TCR beta chain sequences, a statistical classification framework was built. In a later analysis, V and J genes were assigned by comparing TCR nucleotide sequences against IMGT/GENE-DB human TR gene sequences. A later analysis assigned CDR3 sequences and most-parsimonious VDJ recombination scenarios with the TCRdist pipeline. A later analysis defined each TCR beta chain by its CDR3 amino acid sequence plus V-gene family, and excluded reads lacking a unique V-gene family. In a later analysis, 450 to 600 highly shared, low-generation-probability nucleotide sequences were removed to address suspected cross-contamination and a sequencing artifact. In a later analysis, a clonal expansion index was calculated for each public chain from normalized within-repertoire ranks of inferred template counts. A later analysis computed generation probabilities with a VDJ recombination model fitted to out-of-frame rearrangements, and checked the results against IGoR. Hypergeometric tests were used in a later analysis to score TCR-TCR, TCR-HLA and TCR-CMV co-occurrence, with a repertoire-size bias correction applied to the TCR pairs. In a later analysis, false discovery rates were estimated by permuting HLA or CMV assignments 20 times. In a later analysis, co-occurring TCRs were grouped with DBSCAN, and TCRdist sequence similarity was added when clustering was performed within HLA-allele-positive subsets. For co-occurrence clustering, repertoires with fewer than 30,000 or more than 120,000 public chains were excluded, along with 4 to 6 repertoires with anomalous nucleotide sharing. TCRdb mirrors the immuneACCESS table, restricted to in-frame sequences. Some clones are absent from its copies; in checked studies, under half trace to an unresolved V gene, and the reason for the others is unknown. That table is the source of V, J and clone size, and D and trimming were worked out from the DNA. The sample table contains about 200,000 clones; only one count was recorded for 75% to 80% of them. In total, the top ten clones hold 2% to 2.5% of the sample.

About this clone: Its recognized antigen is unknown. The record has no base qualities; no much larger clone is one base away.

What the work shows at the level of the full study, not this receptor alone: The classifier was reported to diagnose cytomegalovirus status with high specificity and sensitivity in both the original cohort and the validation cohort. Sequencing depth was assumed to be roughly uniform across donors in the presence/absence analyses, though that assumption may not hold. A later genetic analysis associated a missense DCLRE1C variant with V-gene and J-gene trimming of TCR beta chains, and an independent cohort replicated the association. In a later analysis, the rate of TCR association differed among HLA loci, with DRB1 alleles having the most associated TCRs and HLA-C alleles having the fewest. The authors suggested that the approach could potentially be generalized to other disease states and immunological phenotypes. A later analysis associated about 17,000 TCR beta sequences with specific HLA alleles at a false discovery rate of 0.05. Across donors, most TCR sequences were observed very rarely, whereas some public TCRs were present in many individuals. In a later genetic analysis, fewer N-insertions in productive TCRs were reported among donors in an Asian-associated ancestry cluster than the roughly 640-donor mean. Because HLA typing was unavailable for some donors at each locus, only the typed subset was used in association tests. Only TCR beta chains were sequenced in this cohort, and the absence of alpha or paired-chain data limited detectable features. A further reported finding was that TCR beta sequences accurately predicted the HLA-A and HLA-B alleles for most subjects in the first cohort. When HLA alleles, especially DR and DQ, strongly co-occurred, TCR associations were difficult to assign to individual alleles. A later analysis found that HLA-associated TCR beta chains were more clonally expanded and had lower generation probabilities than equally common non-associated chains. Because counts were too low, approximately 18 rarely observed V segments, including chromosome 9 orphons, were excluded from the earlier analysis of a few hundred of the donors. The study listed 150 to 200 TCR beta chains as associated with cytomegalovirus. According to a later analysis, most CMV-associated TCR beta chains appeared to be HLA-restricted, and the HLA associations seemed to be driven largely by CMV exposure. A group of highly shared sequence variants was considered likely to be a technical artifact of the sequencing pipeline. An earlier analysis of approximately 500 of the donors showed that most TCR beta V segments appeared in productive rearrangements either about 87% or about 30% of the time, which broadly matched IMGT annotations. A few of the identified cytomegalovirus-associated TCR beta chains were confirmed in vitro to be specific for cytomegalovirus antigens. The 87-base-pair reads could not distinguish some IMGT-functional V segments, including TRBV6-2 and TRBV6-3, so those segments were excluded. According to a later analysis, parvovirus B19, influenza, CMV and Epstein-Barr virus appeared linked to several top co-occurrence clusters. Linkage disequilibrium might explain the correlated functional status among segregating V segments, but an unknown experimental factor could not be excluded. For the cohort, immune exposure information was limited to CMV serostatus.

The chain employs TRBV9 and TRBJ2-7; TRBD2 lines up with 14 middle nucleotides. Sequencing used PBMCs. This clonotype was sampled from a young woman in good health and CMV-seropositive. The sequenced DNA is TGTGCCAGCAGCGCGGGACTAGCGGGAGCGGGGGAGCAGTACTTC. Translated, this is CASSAGLAGAGEQYF.